This T cell receptor beta chain was found in a study of regulatory T cells in long-lasting Graves disease (dated by TCRdb to 2020 to 2022). Study-level background: Patients with newly diagnosed Graves' disease had been on antithyroid drugs for under 3 months. Patients with persistent Graves' disease were compared with patients with newly diagnosed Graves' disease using TCR sequencing and RNA sequencing of peripheral blood. The study was registered as a clinical trial and conducted in China. A total of roughly 35 samples underwent TCR sequencing, from some 13 patients with persistent Graves' disease and approximately 20 patients with newly diagnosed Graves' disease. Study-wide conclusions, independent of this receptor: TRBV28, TRBJ1-2 and TRBJ2-5 were preferentially used in persistent disease, while TRBV20-1 and TRBJ2-1 were favored in newly diagnosed disease. Compared with newly diagnosed patients, persistent Graves' disease patients had lower TCR Shannon entropy and fewer highly expanded clones, which suggests clonal expansion. The study examined only peripheral blood because the primary lesion, thyroid tissue, could not be accessed. Persistent patients shared more public clonotypes among themselves (around 2,700) than newly diagnosed patients did (approximately 900). The authors noted that the small sample size was a limitation that may lower accuracy. Only the TCR beta chain was sequenced and analyzed.

Relative to germline, V is 3 bases shorter and J is 6 bases shorter, with 13 bases between their ends. CDR1 MNHNS and CDR2 SASEGT are derived from the germline V gene. Spanning cysteine to phenylalanine, the CDR3 consists of 14 amino acids. The kept DNA is CDR3 alone, 42 bases in frame from the first base. The intended sense of this specimen's time point label: newly diagnosed GD, antithyroid drugs for less than 3 months. For both TCR sequencing and RNA sequencing, RNA was extracted from PBMCs using TRIzol. Graves' disease was diagnosed according to American Thyroid Association guidelines. Recruitment of patients was carried out at an endocrinology department in Xi'an, China. From each patient, about 8.9 milliliters of peripheral blood was collected into an EDTA anticoagulant tube. PBMCs were isolated by Ficoll Paque Plus density gradient separation without further T cell sorting. An Agilent 2100 Bioanalyzer and agarose gel were used to check RNA quality, and a NanoDrop 2000 was used to measure RNA concentration.

Library method: multiplex PCR. TCRdb lists the instrument as Illumina HiSeq 4000. TCR beta libraries were built with iRepertoire HTBI primers and Arm-PCR amplification of CDR3 regions. Gel purification was performed on PCR products prior to sequencing. As for the authors' bioinformatics: Across samples, around 58 TRBV and over 11 TRBJ segments were identified and used for gene usage analysis of CDR3 amino acid clonotypes. Filtered high-quality paired reads were merged into contigs using COPE and FqMerger. BLAST was used to align contigs to IMGT TRBV, TRBD and TRBJ reference genes, and CDR3 was defined according to IMGT. Any clonotype with a frequency above 0.1% was classified as a highly expanded clone. Shannon entropy served as the measure of repertoire diversity, while the Gini coefficient captured V-J evenness. Public clonotypes were defined as clonotypes shared by more than one individual. TCRdb handled the public reads itself, with Q25 trimming in fastp and clone calling in MiXCR, and kept productive beta chains. Rows merge per CDR3 protein into single entries with the most common DNA and genes. The V and J calls reflect TCRdb's pipeline rather than the authors' work. The sample table lists approximately 540,000 distinct CDR3 sequences, around 12% of them with a count of one. The ten largest clones take up roughly 9.3% of the sample.

This clonotype was picked up a small number of times. The target of this receptor is not known. No much larger clone is present one base from it, and per-base qualities are unavailable. The same data also went into a second study, on T cells in Graves' hyperthyroidism and ophthalmopathy. The other study reports the following: A patient counted as having stable Graves' hyperthyroidism if no progression to ophthalmopathy occurred over 18 months of follow-up. Hyperthyroidism patients were aged 18 to 65 years and newly diagnosed, with disease duration of less than 2 months. Exclusion was applied to patients with uncontrolled infections, other autoimmune diseases, pregnancy or lactation. Diagnoses were based on clinical symptoms, serum thyroxine and TRAb, thyroid ultrasound and orbital computed tomography. The TCR CDR3 was subjected to a first round of RT-PCR using the HTBI primer set and the Qiagen OneStep RT-PCR kit. Most expanded thyroid clonotypes (frequency above 0.001) were also detected in blood, a finding suggesting that blood repertoires may reflect thyroid immune responses. Ophthalmopathy was separated from stable hyperthyroidism by a 13 V-J signature model, with approximately 85% sensitivity and about 84% specificity obtained in cross-validation and 80%/75% obtained in testing. During validation, the model predicted progression to ophthalmopathy a median of approximately 7 months ahead of onset, with approximately 71% sensitivity and 72.22% specificity. TCR V-J signatures able to tell the groups apart were searched for in a discovery cohort of some 100 patients, of whom roughly 42 had Graves' ophthalmopathy and 55 to 60 had stable Graves' hyperthyroidism. Whether ophthalmopathy could be predicted prospectively was tested in an independent validation cohort made up of about 20 hyperthyroidism patients plus 17 patients who later progressed to ophthalmopathy. For training and testing, the 110 or so patients in the discovery cohort were randomly divided in a 7:3 ratio. The study also compared thyroid tissue and blood T-cell repertoires from more than five Graves' hyperthyroidism patients. After blood sampling, hyperthyroidism patients were treated with methimazole at a starting dose of 30 mg daily, and ophthalmopathy patients were treated with high-dose intravenous methylprednisolone. The libraries were constructed in a second round of multiplex PCR and then size-selected and purified. The libraries were sequenced on an Illumina HiSeq2000 using paired-end 100 bp reads. SOAPnuke was used to process the raw data, removing reads that contained adapters or uncalled bases, had a mean Phred below 15, or lacked an exact match to the constant primer or identifier. COPE v1.2.5 was used to merge high-quality paired reads, and clonotypes were defined as unique nucleotide sequences. Clonotypes were aligned to IMGT TRBV, TRBD and TRBJ reference segments using MiTCR v1.1. Analysis was restricted to V-J combinations with a frequency above 0.0001, which covered approximately 99% of repertoires. A TCS score was defined as the ratio between F50 (clonal expansion) and ExV (chaos), using BLOSUM62-based TCRdist between CDR3 peptides within each V-J. Welch's t-statistics and random forest reduced 450 to 600 V-J features to 10 to 15, which were used in a naive Bayes classifier (R e1071). Sample size was not statistically predetermined, and blinding of investigators to group allocation was not performed. TCR Vbeta CDR3 sequencing of 130 to 150 peripheral blood samples (over 40 ophthalmopathy, about 75 hyperthyroidism and about 17 progressor patients) is reported in the paper.

The TCR was taken from a woman under 40 with Graves disease. Donor details come from another sample of the same person, matched by shared clones. In this chain, TRBV6-1 is recombined with TRBJ2-3; TRBD1 might be the D gene, on 6 matching bases. The source material was peripheral blood mononuclear cells (PBMCs), sampled at new diagnosis, from a patient treated with antithyroid drugs. CDR3 protein: CASSDRGLRDTQYF. In nucleotides, the sequence is TGTGCCAGCAGTGACAGGGGCCTCCGGGATACGCAGTATTTT.